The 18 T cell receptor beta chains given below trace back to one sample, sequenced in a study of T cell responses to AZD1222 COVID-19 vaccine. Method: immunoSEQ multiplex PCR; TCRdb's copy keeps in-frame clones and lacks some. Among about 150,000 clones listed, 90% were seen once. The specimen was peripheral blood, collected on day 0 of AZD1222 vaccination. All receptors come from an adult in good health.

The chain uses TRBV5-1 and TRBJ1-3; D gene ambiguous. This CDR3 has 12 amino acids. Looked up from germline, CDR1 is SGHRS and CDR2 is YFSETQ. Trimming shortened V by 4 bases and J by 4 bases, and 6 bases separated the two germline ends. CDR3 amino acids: CASSPSGNTIYF. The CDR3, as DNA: TGCGCCAGCAGCCCATCCGGAAACACCATATATTTT.

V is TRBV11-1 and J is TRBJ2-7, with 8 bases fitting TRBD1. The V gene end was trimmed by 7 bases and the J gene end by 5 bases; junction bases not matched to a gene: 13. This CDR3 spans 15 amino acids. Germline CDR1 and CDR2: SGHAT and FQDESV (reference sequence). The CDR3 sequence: CASTSRTGGKNEQYF. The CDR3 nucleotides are TGTGCCAGCACGAGTAGAACAGGGGGAAAGAACGAGCAGTACTTC.

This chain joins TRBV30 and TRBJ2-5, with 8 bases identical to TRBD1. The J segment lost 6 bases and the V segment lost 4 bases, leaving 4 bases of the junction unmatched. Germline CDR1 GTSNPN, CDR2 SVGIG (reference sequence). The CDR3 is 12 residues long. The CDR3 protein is CAWNQGAKTQYF. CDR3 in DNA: TGTGCCTGGAATCAGGGGGCCAAGACCCAGTACTTC.

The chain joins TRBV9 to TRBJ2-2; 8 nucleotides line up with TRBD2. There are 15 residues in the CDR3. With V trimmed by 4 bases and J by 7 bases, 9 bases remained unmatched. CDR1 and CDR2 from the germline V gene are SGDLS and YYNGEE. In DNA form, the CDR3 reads TGTGCCAGCAGCCCAGACGGGGGGGCAGTCGGGGAGCTGTTTTTT. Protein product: CASSPDGGAVGELFF.

CDR3 bases: TGTGCCAGCAGTCCCCCGACAGGGTGGAGCTACACCTTC. It encodes CASSPPTGWSYTF. The chain employs TRBV12-3 or TRBV12-4 and TRBJ1-2; 7 nucleotides line up with TRBD1. There are 13 residues in the CDR3. V shed 5 bases, J shed 9 bases, and the junction held 9 bases outside the gene matches.

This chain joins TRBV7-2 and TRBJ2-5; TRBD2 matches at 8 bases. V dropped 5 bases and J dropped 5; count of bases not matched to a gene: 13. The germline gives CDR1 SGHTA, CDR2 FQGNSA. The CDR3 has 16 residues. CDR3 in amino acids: CASSPREGRALETQYF. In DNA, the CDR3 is TGTGCCAGCAGCCCCCGGGAGGGACGGGCGTTGGAGACCCAGTACTTC.

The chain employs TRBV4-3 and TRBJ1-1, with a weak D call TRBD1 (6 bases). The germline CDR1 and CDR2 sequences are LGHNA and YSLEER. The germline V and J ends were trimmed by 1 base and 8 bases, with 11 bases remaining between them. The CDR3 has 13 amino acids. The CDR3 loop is CASSQVRTAEAFF. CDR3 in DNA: TGCGCCAGCAGCCAAGTGAGGACAGCCGAAGCTTTCTTT.

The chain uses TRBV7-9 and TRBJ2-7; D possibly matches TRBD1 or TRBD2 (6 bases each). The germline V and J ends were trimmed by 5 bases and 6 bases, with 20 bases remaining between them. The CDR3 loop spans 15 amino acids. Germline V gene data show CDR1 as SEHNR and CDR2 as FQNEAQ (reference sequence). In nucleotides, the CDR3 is TGTGCCAGCAGCCTACTCGTGGGGGCCGGGGGCGAGCAGTACTTC. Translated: CASSLLVGAGGEQYF.

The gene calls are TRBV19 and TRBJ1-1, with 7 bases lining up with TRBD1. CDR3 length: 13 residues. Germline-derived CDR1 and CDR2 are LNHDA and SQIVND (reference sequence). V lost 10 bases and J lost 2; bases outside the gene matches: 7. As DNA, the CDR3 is TGTGCCATCAGGACAGGCCGAAACACTGAAGCTTTCTTT. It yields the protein CAIRTGRNTEAFF. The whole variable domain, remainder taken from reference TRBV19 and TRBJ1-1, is DGGITQSPKYLFRKEGQNVTLSCEQNLNHDAMYWYRQDPGQGLRLIYYSQIVNDFQKGDIAEGYSVSREKKESFPLTVTSAQKNPTAFYLCAIRTGRNTEAFFGQGTRLTVV.

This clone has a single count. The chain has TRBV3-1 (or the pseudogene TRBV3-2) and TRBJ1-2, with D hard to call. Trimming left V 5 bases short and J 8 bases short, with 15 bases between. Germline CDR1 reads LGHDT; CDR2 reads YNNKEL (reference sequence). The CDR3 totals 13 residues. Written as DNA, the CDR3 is TGTGCCAGCAGCGACGGTCTGCCCGAAGGCTACACCTTC. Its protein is CASSDGLPEGYTF.

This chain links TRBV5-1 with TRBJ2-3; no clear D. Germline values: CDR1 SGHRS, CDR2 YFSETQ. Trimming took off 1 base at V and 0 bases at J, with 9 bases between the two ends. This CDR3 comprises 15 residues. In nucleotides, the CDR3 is TGCGCCAGCAGCTTGAAGGGAACGAGCACAGATACGCAGTATTTT. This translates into CASSLKGTSTDTQYF.

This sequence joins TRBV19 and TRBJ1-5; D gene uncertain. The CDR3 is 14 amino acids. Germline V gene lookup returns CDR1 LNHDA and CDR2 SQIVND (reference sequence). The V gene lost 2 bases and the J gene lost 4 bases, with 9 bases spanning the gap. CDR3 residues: CASSIKSGNQPQHF. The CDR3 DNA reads TGTGCCAGTAGTATAAAAAGTGGGAATCAGCCCCAGCATTTT.

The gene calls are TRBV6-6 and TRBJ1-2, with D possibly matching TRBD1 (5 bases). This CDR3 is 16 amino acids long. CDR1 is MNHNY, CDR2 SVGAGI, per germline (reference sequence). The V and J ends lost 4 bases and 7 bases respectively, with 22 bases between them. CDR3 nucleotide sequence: TGTGCCAGCAGTTCTCGGGACCGAGGATCGGGTCGTGGCTACACCTTC. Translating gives CASSSRDRGSGRGYTF.

The CDR3 protein is CASSERRETQYF. CDR3 DNA sequence: TGTGCCAGCAGTGAGAGGAGGGAGACCCAGTACTTC. The chain recombines TRBV6-1 with TRBJ2-5; tentatively, D is TRBD2 (5 bases). This CDR3 contains 12 residues. Trimming removed 3 bases at V and 5 bases at J, with 7 bases between. Looked up from germline, CDR1 is MNHNS and CDR2 is SASEGT.

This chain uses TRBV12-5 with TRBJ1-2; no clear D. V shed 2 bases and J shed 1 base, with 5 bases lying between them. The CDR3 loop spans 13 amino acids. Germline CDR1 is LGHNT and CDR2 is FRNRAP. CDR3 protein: CASGLINNYGYTF. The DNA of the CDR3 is TGTGCTAGTGGTTTGATAAATAACTATGGCTACACCTTC. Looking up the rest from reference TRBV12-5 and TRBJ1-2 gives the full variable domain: DARVTQTPRHKVTEMGQEVTMRCQPILGHNTVFWYRQTMMQGLELLAYFRNRAPLDDSGMPKDRFSAEMPDATLATLKIQPSEPRDSAVYFCASGLINNYGYTFGSGTRLTVV.

Here the CDR3 reads CASSPGTGNTEAFF. The DNA for the CDR3 is TGCGCCAGCAGTCCCGGGACAGGGAACACTGAAGCTTTCTTT. The chain carries TRBV4-3 and TRBJ1-1; TRBD1 matches at 8 bases. The V gene end was trimmed by 6 bases and the J gene end by 1 base; junction bases not matched to a gene: 4. Germline V gene data show CDR1 as LGHNA and CDR2 as YSLEER. This CDR3 is 14 amino acids long.

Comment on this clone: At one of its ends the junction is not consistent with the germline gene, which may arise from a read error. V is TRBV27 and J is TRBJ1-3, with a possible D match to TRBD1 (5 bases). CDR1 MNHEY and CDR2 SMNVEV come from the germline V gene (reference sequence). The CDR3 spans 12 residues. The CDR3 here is CASKGFGDTIYF. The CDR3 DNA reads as TGTGCCAGCAAGGGGTTTGGAGACACCATATATTTT.

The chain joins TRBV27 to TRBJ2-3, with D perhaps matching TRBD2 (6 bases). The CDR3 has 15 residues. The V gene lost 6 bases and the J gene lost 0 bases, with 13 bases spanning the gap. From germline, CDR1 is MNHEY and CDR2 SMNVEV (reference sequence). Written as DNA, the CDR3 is TGTGCCAGCAGCCTGCTGGGGACTAGCACAGATACGCAGTATTTT. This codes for CASSLLGTSTDTQYF.